Presented here are 19 T cell receptor beta chains from one specimen sequenced in a study of cytomegalovirus exposure and HLA in healthy donors. Produced via immunoSEQ multiplex PCR; TCRdb's table is partial and in-frame only. Of about 360,000 clones listed, approximately 90% were seen once; the top ten hold under 0.9%. The specimen sequenced was PBMCs. The source of these receptors is a woman younger than 30 in good health and CMV-seronegative.

The rearrangement uses TRBV27 and TRBJ2-7, with 8 bases that match TRBD1. This CDR3 spans 15 amino acids. J was trimmed by 0 bases and V by 6 bases; bases with no gene match: 7. Germline V gives CDR1 MNHEY, CDR2 SMNVEV (reference sequence). CDR3 amino acids: CASSRTGQSSYEQYF. DNA of the CDR3: TGTGCCAGCAGCAGGACAGGGCAGAGCTCCTACGAGCAGTACTTC.

This chain uses TRBV28 with TRBJ1-5; 8 bases align to TRBD1. This CDR3 spans 15 amino acids. The germline CDR1 and CDR2 sequences are MDHEN and SYDVKM. V lost 6 bases to trimming and J lost 2 bases; unmatched junction nucleotides: 6. The CDR3 spells CASRQTGGGNQPQHF. In nucleotides, the CDR3 is TGTGCCAGCAGGCAAACAGGGGGTGGCAATCAGCCCCAGCATTTT.

V is TRBV27 and J is TRBJ2-7, with TRBD1 identical over 8 bases. This CDR3 has 16 amino acids. The V and J ends lost 3 bases and 6 bases, in that order; junction bases with no gene match: 13. The V gene's germline CDR1 is MNHEY and CDR2 SMNVEV (reference sequence). The CDR3 DNA reads TGTGCCAGCAGTTTGCAGGGGGCGAAGAGTCCCTTCGAGCAGTACTTC. Translating gives CASSLQGAKSPFEQYF.

Only one count was recorded for this clone. The chain employs TRBV9 and TRBJ2-5; tentatively, D is TRBD2 (5 bases). V dropped 0 bases and J dropped 5 bases, with 11 bases sitting between them. The CDR3 runs 14 residues. The germline V gene encodes CDR1 SGDLS and CDR2 YYNGEE. CDR3 protein: CASSVGGNQETQYF. The CDR3 DNA follows: TGTGCCAGCAGCGTAGGAGGGAATCAGGAGACCCAGTACTTC.

This chain links TRBV28 with TRBJ2-7; 7 positions match TRBD1. This CDR3 is built from 14 residues. After removal of 6 bases from V and 13 bases from J, the junction contained 18 bases not matched to a gene. Germline V gives CDR1 MDHEN, CDR2 SYDVKM. The CDR3: CASSNLLPGQPSYF. The CDR3 DNA is TGTGCCAGCAGCAACCTCCTCCCGGGACAGCCCTCTTACTTC.

The chain couples TRBV6-1 to TRBJ2-2; 9 bases are a match to TRBD1. This CDR3 has 15 amino acids. Germline V gene sequence: CDR1 MNHNS, CDR2 SASEGT. V was clipped by 5 bases and J by 6 bases; unmatched bases: 7. CDR3 residues: CASSPGQGYSGELFF. As DNA, the CDR3 is TGTGCCAGCAGTCCGGGACAGGGATATTCCGGGGAGCTGTTTTTT.

This rearrangement joins TRBV5-1 to TRBJ1-2, with 7 bases identical to TRBD1. The V and J ends lost 4 bases and 5 bases, in that order; junction bases with no gene match: 8. From germline, CDR1 is SGHRS and CDR2 YFSETQ. This CDR3 spans 14 amino acids. The CDR3, as DNA: TGCGCCAGCAGCCACGGGACAGCCCTATATGGCTACACCTTC. Translation gives CASSHGTALYGYTF.

CDR3 protein: CASSLGTSGRGDTQYF. As DNA, the CDR3 is TGTGCCAGCAGCTTAGGCACTAGCGGGAGAGGGGATACGCAGTATTTT. The chain is built from TRBV7-9 and TRBJ2-3; 11 positions agree with TRBD2. This CDR3 has 16 residues. CDR1 and CDR2 (germline): SEHNR, FQNEAQ (reference sequence). V dropped 1 base and J dropped 6; count of bases not matched to a gene: 6.

The chain joins TRBV7-9 to TRBJ2-1; the D gene is possibly TRBD1 (5 bases). This CDR3 has 15 amino acids. Germline-derived CDR1 and CDR2 are SEHNR and FQNEAQ (reference sequence). Trimming pared 4 bases from V and 2 bases from J, leaving 12 bases between. The CDR3 spells CASSSALQAYNEQFF. CDR3 bases: TGTGCCAGCAGCTCCGCACTACAGGCCTACAATGAGCAGTTCTTC.

This chain joins TRBV9 and TRBJ2-1; 9 bases fit TRBD2. Trimming cost V 3 bases and J 6 bases; bases outside gene matches: 10. This CDR3 comprises 16 residues. CDR1 is SGDLS and CDR2 is YYNGEE in the germline V gene. The CDR3 region has the DNA TGTGCCAGCAGCGGACTCGTAGCGGGAGCGGGCAATGAGCAGTTCTTC. Its protein product is CASSGLVAGAGNEQFF.

The V gene is TRBV6-1, the J gene TRBJ2-5; perhaps TRBD2 as D (5 bases). The CDR3 sequence is 15 residues long. V lost 6 bases and J 1 base, leaving 15 bases between the germline ends. Germline V lookup: CDR1 MNHNS, CDR2 SASEGT. For the CDR3, the DNA is TGTGCCAGCAGGACGGACGGAGGATTCCAAGAGACCCAGTACTTC. It is translated as CASRTDGGFQETQYF.

The chain links TRBV28 to TRBJ2-1; D is possibly TRBD1 (6 bases). Trimming took 4 bases from V and 10 from J, leaving 11 bases between them. The CDR3 is 12 residues long. From germline, CDR1 is MDHEN and CDR2 SYDVKM. The CDR3 sequence: CASSSGVEEQFF. Written as DNA, the CDR3 is TGTGCCAGCAGTTCAGGGGTTGAGGAGCAGTTCTTC. The variable domain in full, with the rest retrieved from reference TRBV28 and TRBJ2-1, is DVKVTQSSRYLVKRTGEKVFLECVQDMDHENMFWYRQDPGLGLRLIYFSYDVKMKEKGDIPEGYSVSREKKERFSLILESASTNQTSMYLCASSSGVEEQFFGPGTRLTVL.

This chain uses TRBV4-1 with TRBJ2-1; 8 nucleotides align to TRBD2. V trimming: 4 bases; J trimming: 0 bases; junction bases outside the gene matches: 8. CDR3 length: 17 amino acids. Per germline, CDR1 MGHRA and CDR2 YSYEKL. This CDR3 reads CASSLGETSGSYNEQFF. CDR3 DNA: TGCGCCAGCAGCCTGGGTGAAACTAGCGGCTCCTACAATGAGCAGTTCTTC.

V gene TRBV4-1 combines with J gene TRBJ2-1, with D perhaps TRBD2 (7 bases). The CDR3 has 15 amino acids. The V gene lost 9 bases and the J gene lost 10 bases, with 25 bases spanning the gap. Germline V gives CDR1 MGHRA, CDR2 YSYEKL. The CDR3 here is CASTRGASGVSEQFF. In nucleotides, the CDR3 is TGCGCCAGTACCCGGGGGGCTAGCGGAGTATCAGAGCAGTTCTTC.

This chain joins TRBV7-9 and TRBJ1-2; perhaps TRBD1 as D (6 bases). The CDR3 loop spans 12 amino acids. Trimming left V 8 bases short and J 1 base short, with 8 bases between. The germline V gene has CDR1 SEHNR and CDR2 FQNEAQ (reference sequence). In DNA form, the CDR3 reads TGTGCCAGCGACAGGAGTAACTATGGCTACACCTTC. It encodes CASDRSNYGYTF.

On this clone: Other DNA sequences in the same sample also yield this CDR3. The chain has TRBV6-1 and TRBJ2-7, with 8 nucleotides matching TRBD2. The CDR3 covers 15 residues. J gave up 4 bases and V 5 bases, and 10 bases lay outside the gene matches. The germline V gene encodes CDR1 MNHNS and CDR2 SASEGT. The chain's CDR3 is CASSPRGGLTYEQYF. The DNA of the CDR3 is TGTGCCAGCAGTCCTCGGGGGGGCCTCACGTACGAGCAGTACTTC.

V is TRBV9 and J is TRBJ2-5; no definite D call. Trimming pared 1 base from V and 5 bases from J, leaving 12 bases between. The CDR3 consists of 14 residues. The germline V gene encodes CDR1 SGDLS and CDR2 YYNGEE. In nucleotides, the CDR3 is TGTGCCAGCAGCGTAACCGGGTCTAGGGAGACCCAGTACTTC. Protein product: CASSVTGSRETQYF.

CDR3 sequence (DNA): TGTGCCAGCAGTGCTCGTAAGGGGCAAGATTCACCCCTCCACTTT. It encodes CASSARKGQDSPLHF. The chain links TRBV6-1 to TRBJ1-6, with D possibly matching TRBD1 (5 bases). CDR1 and CDR2 from the germline V gene are MNHNS and SASEGT. V was shortened by 4 bases and J by 8 bases, with 15 bases between the two germline ends. The CDR3 contains 15 residues.

This clone was found a few times. The chain carries TRBV4-1 and TRBJ1-5; D might be TRBD1 (5 bases). Looked up from germline, CDR1 is MGHRA and CDR2 is YSYEKL. V was trimmed by 0 bases and J by 3 bases, leaving 12 bases between them. This CDR3 comprises 16 residues. CDR3 sequence: CASSQDRGTLNQPQHF. In DNA, the CDR3 is TGCGCCAGCAGCCAAGATCGGGGGACCCTCAATCAGCCCCAGCATTTT.